The 27 T cell receptor beta chains in this list originate from one sample, sequenced in a study of blood T cell repertoires in COVID-19. The data were produced by immunoSEQ multiplex PCR, yet TCRdb's version contains in-frame clones alone and is incomplete. Seen here are a few hundred thousand clones, over 75% observed once, and the top ten hold 2% to 3%. Sequencing input: peripheral blood. Every receptor here comes from a woman in her fifties or sixties with acute or convalescent COVID-19.

This clone was recorded only once. Written as DNA, the CDR3 is TGCGCCAGCAGCTTTGGGACTGGAAACGAGCAGTACTTC. It is translated as CASSFGTGNEQYF. The chain carries TRBV5-1 and TRBJ2-7; D possibly corresponds to TRBD2 (6 bases). There are 13 residues in the CDR3. Per the germline V gene, CDR1 is SGHRS and CDR2 is YFSETQ. The ends were cut back, 2 bases at V and 5 bases at J, with 11 bases in the middle.

The chain couples TRBV7-9 to TRBJ2-5; D gene unclear. The CDR3 is made up of 14 amino acids. Germline values: CDR1 SEHNR, CDR2 FQNEAQ (reference sequence). V was pared by 5 bases and J by 0 bases, with 10 bases between. The chain's CDR3 is CASSPRLHQETQYF. The CDR3 region has the DNA TGTGCCAGCAGCCCAAGACTCCACCAAGAGACCCAGTACTTC.

This clone was observed a single time. V and J are TRBV7-2 and TRBJ2-3, with 8 bases aligning to TRBD1. With V trimmed by 5 bases and J by 1 base, 5 bases remained unmatched. This CDR3 is 15 amino acids long. The germline gives CDR1 SGHTA, CDR2 FQGNSA. The CDR3: CASSRQGAGTDTQYF. CDR3 DNA sequence: TGTGCCAGCAGCCGTCAGGGGGCAGGCACAGATACGCAGTATTTT.

This chain joins TRBV7-9 and TRBJ1-3, with D perhaps matching TRBD1 (6 bases). Looked up from germline, CDR1 is SEHNR and CDR2 is FQNEAQ (reference sequence). This CDR3 has 17 residues. Trimming shortened V by 3 bases and J by 0 bases, and 15 bases separated the two germline ends. The CDR3 DNA reads TGTGCCAGCAGCTTGCGAGGGGACACCTTCTCTGGAAACACCATATATTTT. The encoded protein is CASSLRGDTFSGNTIYF.

The chain has TRBV24-1 and TRBJ2-1; possible D gene TRBD1, 6 bases. The CDR3 extends over 14 amino acids. V lost 7 bases and J 0 bases, leaving 9 bases between the germline ends. Germline values: CDR1 KGHDR, CDR2 SFDVKD. The CDR3 DNA reads TGTGCCACCAGCCAGGGGAGCTCCTACAATGAGCAGTTCTTC. It yields the protein CATSQGSSYNEQFF.

The chain links TRBV19 to TRBJ1-2; 7 bases line up with TRBD1. CDR1 and CDR2 (germline): LNHDA, SQIVND (reference sequence). This CDR3 region has 13 residues. CDR3 protein: CSGKGTANYGYTF. The CDR3 coding sequence is TGTTCGGGAAAAGGGACAGCTAACTATGGCTACACCTTC.

The CDR3 nucleotides read TGTGCCAGCAGTTCCGGTTCCCCCCTTAATTCACCCCTCCACTTT. Translation gives CASSSGSPLNSPLHF. The chain combines TRBV28 with TRBJ1-6; D call uncertain. V was shortened by 4 bases and J by 6 bases, with 13 bases between the two germline ends. The CDR3 runs 15 residues. Germline CDR1 reads MDHEN; CDR2 reads SYDVKM.

The gene calls are TRBV25-1 and TRBJ1-1; D remains unclear. Germline loops: CDR1 MGHDK, CDR2 SYGVNS. The length of the CDR3 is 12 residues. With 4 bases removed from V and 2 bases from J, the gap between germline ends came to 5 bases. CDR3 sequence: CASSATNTEAFF. The CDR3 nucleotides are TGTGCCAGCAGTGCAACTAACACTGAAGCTTTCTTT.

The rearrangement joins TRBV5-1 to TRBJ2-2; 10 bases are a match to TRBD1. The CDR3 sequence is 16 residues long. V trimming: 4 bases; J trimming: 7 bases; junction bases outside the gene matches: 10. In germline, CDR1 is SGHRS, CDR2 YFSETQ. In DNA, the CDR3 is TGCGCCAGCAGCGATCCGGGACAGGGGACAGGCGGGGAGCTGTTTTTT. It codes for CASSDPGQGTGGELFF.

The J gene is TRBJ2-3, the V gene TRBV5-1; 13 bases align to TRBD2. J was trimmed by 3 bases and V by 4 bases; bases with no gene match: 8. This CDR3 is built from 17 residues. Germline lookup yields CDR1 SGHRS and CDR2 YFSETQ. The CDR3: CASSMGLAGFSTDTQYF. The DNA for the CDR3 is TGCGCCAGCAGCATGGGACTAGCGGGATTCAGTACAGATACGCAGTATTTT.

The chain carries TRBV9 and TRBJ2-1; TRBD2 is a possible D gene (6 bases). The CDR3 loop spans 16 amino acids. Germline-derived CDR1 and CDR2 are SGDLS and YYNGEE. The germline V and J ends were trimmed by 0 bases and 7 bases, with 17 bases remaining between them. CDR3 DNA: TGTGCCAGCAGCGTAGGCCCGGGAGCTGGGGGGAATGAGCAGTTCTTC. As protein: CASSVGPGAGGNEQFF.

This clone was seen more than once but under ten times. The chain uses TRBV6-1 and TRBJ2-7; D call uncertain. The ends were cut back, 5 bases at V and 3 bases at J, with 8 bases in the middle. Germline assignment: CDR1 MNHNS and CDR2 SASEGT. This CDR3 spans 12 amino acids. The CDR3 DNA reads as TGTGCCAGCAGTCCCCAAAACTACGAGCAGTACTTC. This sequence encodes CASSPQNYEQYF.

This clone was counted a single time. The gene calls are TRBV27 and TRBJ2-7; 10 bases line up with TRBD2. CDR1 MNHEY and CDR2 SMNVEV come from the germline V gene (reference sequence). CDR3 length: 14 amino acids. V shed 9 bases, J shed 0 bases, and the junction held 5 bases outside the gene matches. CDR3 in amino acids: CASWGLARSYEQYF. The CDR3 DNA follows: TGTGCCAGTTGGGGACTAGCGCGCTCCTACGAGCAGTACTTC.

The chain recombines TRBV9 with TRBJ1-2; TRBD1 matches at 8 bases. V trimming: 4 bases; J trimming: 2 bases; junction bases outside the gene matches: 13. CDR3 length equals 17 residues. Germline loops: CDR1 SGDLS, CDR2 YYNGEE. The CDR3: CASSLQTGAGGNYGYTF. CDR3 nucleotides: TGTGCCAGCAGCTTACAGACAGGGGCCGGAGGAAACTATGGCTACACCTTC.

This chain uses TRBV2 with TRBJ1-4, with D unclear. The germline V and J ends were trimmed by 4 bases and 0 bases, with 9 bases remaining between them. CDR3 length equals 15 residues. The germline CDR1 and CDR2 sequences are SNHLY and FYNNEI. CDR3 region: CASSVNGATNEKLFF. The CDR3 nucleotides read TGTGCCAGCAGTGTAAACGGGGCAACTAATGAAAAACTGTTTTTT.

The genes are TRBV30 and TRBJ2-1; 11 positions match TRBD2. The V segment lost 3 bases and the J segment 0 bases; nucleotides outside the gene matches: 7. This CDR3 region has 17 residues. Germline assignment: CDR1 GTSNPN and CDR2 SVGIG (reference sequence). The CDR3 coding sequence is TGTGCCTGGAGGACACTAGCGGGAGCCGTCTCCTACAATGAGCAGTTCTTC. This encodes CAWRTLAGAVSYNEQFF.

The CDR3 here is CAIQSGGGETQYF. In DNA form, the CDR3 reads TGTGCCATCCAATCGGGGGGGGGAGAGACCCAGTACTTC. The chain has TRBV10-3 and TRBJ2-5; TRBD2 agrees at 8 bases. The CDR3 is made up of 13 amino acids. J was trimmed by 4 bases and V by 8 bases; bases with no gene match: 6. Germline V gene lookup returns CDR1 ENHRY and CDR2 SYGVKD.

In its sample, this clone was seen once. The identical CDR3 is also encoded by other nucleotide sequences in the sample. The chain couples TRBV27 to TRBJ2-1; TRBD2 agrees at 12 bases. This CDR3 region has 15 residues. Germline CDR1 is MNHEY and CDR2 is SMNVEV (reference sequence). V trimming: 5 bases; J trimming: 4 bases; junction bases outside the gene matches: 3. CDR3 loop: CASSQTSGSYNEQFF. In DNA, the CDR3 is TGTGCCAGCAGTCAGACTAGCGGGAGTTACAATGAGCAGTTCTTC.

The CDR3 spells CASSQGGQRYEQYF. CDR3 DNA sequence: TGTGCCAGCAGCCAAGGGGGACAGCGTTACGAGCAGTACTTC. The chain carries TRBV7-9 and TRBJ2-7; TRBD1 aligns across 7 bases. With V trimmed by 5 bases and J by 4 bases, 8 bases remained unmatched. The germline CDR1 and CDR2 sequences are SEHNR and FQNEAQ (reference sequence). The CDR3 totals 14 residues.

V is TRBV30 and J is TRBJ1-5; maybe TRBD1 (5 bases). The germline gives CDR1 GTSNPN, CDR2 SVGIG (reference sequence). Trimming shortened V by 3 bases and J by 1 base, and 13 bases separated the two germline ends. CDR3 length equals 15 residues. This CDR3 is CAWRGRQGSNQPQHF. Here the CDR3 DNA reads TGTGCCTGGAGAGGTCGGCAGGGCAGCAATCAGCCCCAGCATTTT.

Only a few counts were recorded for this clone. V gene TRBV28 combines with J gene TRBJ2-3; 8 bases match TRBD2. Trimming cost V 1 base and J 2 bases; bases outside gene matches: 5. The CDR3 consists of 16 residues. From germline, CDR1 is MDHEN and CDR2 SYDVKM. The CDR3 loop is CASSLSVGLATDTQYF. Here the CDR3 DNA reads TGTGCCAGCAGTTTATCCGTCGGACTAGCCACAGATACGCAGTATTTT.

The rearrangement links TRBV28 to TRBJ1-2; D is uncertain. This CDR3 comprises 12 residues. Germline V gene data show CDR1 as MDHEN and CDR2 as SYDVKM. Trimming shortened V by 3 bases and J by 7 bases, and 9 bases separated the two germline ends. CDR3 DNA: TGTGCCAGCAGTTTTCTGCGGGTTGGCTACACCTTC. Translation: CASSFLRVGYTF.

The chain combines TRBV6-5 with TRBJ1-2; a possible D gene is TRBD1 (5 bases). From germline, CDR1 is MNHEY and CDR2 SVGAGI. The V end was cut by 11 bases, the J end by 5 bases, with 15 bases between. The length of the CDR3 is 12 residues. The CDR3 protein is CALSGGFYGYTF. The CDR3 DNA reads as TGTGCCCTCTCGGGGGGGTTTTATGGCTACACCTTC.

The rearrangement links TRBV3-1 (or the pseudogene TRBV3-2) to TRBJ1-1; tentative D call: TRBD1 (5 bases). CDR3 length: 13 residues. Germline V gives CDR1 LGHDT, CDR2 YNNKEL (reference sequence). V was cut by 4 bases and J by 0 bases, with 6 bases left in between. Written as DNA, the CDR3 is TGTGCCAGCAGCCCGGACATGAACACTGAAGCTTTCTTT. As protein: CASSPDMNTEAFF.

This chain uses TRBV28 with TRBJ1-1; D ambiguous. Trimming shortened V by 7 bases and J by 1 base, and 7 bases separated the two germline ends. The CDR3 is 12 residues long. Germline V gene lookup returns CDR1 MDHEN and CDR2 SYDVKM. The CDR3 here is CASMVGNTEAFF. The CDR3, as DNA: TGTGCCAGCATGGTCGGGAACACTGAAGCTTTCTTT.

The J gene is TRBJ2-7, the V gene TRBV5-8, with D perhaps TRBD2 (6 bases). The V end was cut by 2 bases, the J end by 12 bases, with 24 bases between. Per the germline V gene, CDR1 is SGHTS and CDR2 is YDEGEE. CDR3 length: 15 amino acids. CDR3 protein: CASSFSRVVAGSPYF. The CDR3 bases are TGTGCCAGCAGCTTCTCACGTGTGGTTGCGGGGTCCCCGTACTTC.

The chain carries TRBV7-2 and TRBJ1-6; 10 bases agree with TRBD1. The CDR3 length is 13 residues. Germline V lookup: CDR1 SGHTA, CDR2 FQGNSA. The V segment lost 8 bases and the J segment 6 bases; nucleotides outside the gene matches: 1. CDR3 region: CASRDRGNSPLHF. The CDR3 coding sequence is TGTGCCAGCCGGGACAGGGGTAATTCACCCCTCCACTTT.